The clone carrying this T cell receptor (beta chain) was seen more than once but under ten times. Its target is not known. One entry per CDR3 protein results from TCRdb running MiXCR on the 5' RACE reads. The data hold tens of thousands of distinct CDR3 sequences, with almost 8% observed a single time. The sample comes from a study of T cells after yellow fever vaccination. The overall study: Where fractions had low cell numbers, libraries were prepared from them with the SMART-Seq v4 Ultra Low Input RNA kit. Study-wide findings and caveats: Detected again after the booster were most primary-vaccination clones, at 95% to 97% CD4 and nearly 90% CD8. Abundant clonotypes (contaminants from the bulk population) could be present in FACS-sorted repertoires.

Trimming stripped 4 bases from V and 5 bases from J, with 9 bases between. This CDR3 spans 13 amino acids. This rearrangement joins TRBV12-3 or TRBV12-4 to TRBJ1-5; no reliable D call. The sample was CD8+ T cells sorted from PBMCs, taken on the day of the yellow fever booster vaccination. This TCR was recovered from a man in his thirties or forties who received the YFV17D yellow fever vaccine. The CDR3 region is CASSSQRDQPQHF. The CDR3 nucleotides are TGTGCCAGCAGTTCCCAGAGAGATCAGCCCCAGCATTTT.